A selection of T cell receptor beta chains follows, all from one sample in a study of CD8 T cells in ankylosing spondylitis. Via MiXCR, TCRdb re-called the 5' RACE reads, giving one row per CDR3 protein. The data show some 700,000 distinct CDR3 sequences, 15% to 20% seen once. Sequencing input: blood, either unsorted or a sorted T cell fraction (not recorded which). All receptors derive from a male donor with ankylosing spondylitis. Each CDR3 is given without its conserved first and last residue.

V	J	length	CDR3
TRBV29-1	TRBJ1-2	11	SAGQGNGYGYT
TRBV5-1	TRBJ1-2	14	ASSLGDGVSLYGYT
TRBV12-3/TRBV12-4	TRBJ2-7	11	ASRVRGTYEQY
TRBV7-3	TRBJ1-5	14	ASSWAPGVSNQPQH
TRBV12-3/TRBV12-4	TRBJ1-5	14	ASSLGTGVSGQPQH
TRBV20-1	TRBJ2-3	11	SARLGGTDTQY
TRBV12-3/TRBV12-4	TRBJ1-6	12	ASSTQGLSSPLH
TRBV21-1	TRBJ1-2	16	ASSKGGDRGPPNYGYT
TRBV28	TRBJ2-1	12	ASSLQDRVHEQF
TRBV7-6	TRBJ2-5	15	ASSPFSGTGSGETQY
TRBV28	TRBJ2-2	8	ASADGELF
TRBV10-3	TRBJ2-5	14	AISEPSGLDQETQY
TRBV12-5	TRBJ2-2	11	ASGLDDTGELF
TRBV5-1	TRBJ2-2	11	ASRDGDTGELF
TRBV9	TRBJ2-3	13	ASSVYPGSTDTQY
TRBV28	TRBJ1-5	12	ASLGAASNQPQH
TRBV30	TRBJ1-1	11	AWSGRVLGEAF
TRBV9	TRBJ2-1	12	ASSESSGSREQF
TRBV5-5	TRBJ1-1	13	ASSPTSTRNTEAF
TRBV28	TRBJ2-1	14	AIQGYSGRAPDEQF
TRBV5-1	TRBJ2-3	13	ASSSPRGTRDTQY
TRBV6-2/TRBV6-3	TRBJ2-3	14	ASSYSLAGGRDTQY
TRBV12-3/TRBV12-4	TRBJ1-1	13	ASRRNRGWNTEAF
TRBV28	TRBJ1-5	12	ASTGTGLGQPQH